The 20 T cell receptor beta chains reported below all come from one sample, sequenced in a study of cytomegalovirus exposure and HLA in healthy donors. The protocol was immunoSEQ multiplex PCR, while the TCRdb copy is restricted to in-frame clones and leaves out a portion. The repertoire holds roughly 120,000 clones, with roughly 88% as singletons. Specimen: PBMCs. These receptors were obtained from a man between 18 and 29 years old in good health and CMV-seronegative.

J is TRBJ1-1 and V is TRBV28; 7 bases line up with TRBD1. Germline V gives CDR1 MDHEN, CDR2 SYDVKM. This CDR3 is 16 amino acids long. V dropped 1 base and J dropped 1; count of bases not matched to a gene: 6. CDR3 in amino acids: CASSLSSGQPNTEAFF. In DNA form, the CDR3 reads TGTGCCAGCAGTTTATCCTCGGGACAGCCGAACACTGAAGCTTTCTTT.

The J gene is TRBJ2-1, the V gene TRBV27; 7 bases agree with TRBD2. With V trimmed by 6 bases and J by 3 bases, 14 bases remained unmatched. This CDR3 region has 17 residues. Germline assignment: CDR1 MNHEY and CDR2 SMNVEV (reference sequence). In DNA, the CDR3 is TGTGCCAGCAGACGACGTTTTGAGGGAGGGCTCTACAATGAGCAGTTCTTC. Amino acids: CASRRRFEGGLYNEQFF.

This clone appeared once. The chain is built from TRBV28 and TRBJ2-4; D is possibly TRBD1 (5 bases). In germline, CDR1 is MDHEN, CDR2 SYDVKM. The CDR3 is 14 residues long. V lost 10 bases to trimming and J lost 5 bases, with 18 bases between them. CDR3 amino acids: CATQGHPNQNIQYF. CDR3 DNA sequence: TGTGCCACCCAAGGACACCCGAATCAAAACATTCAGTACTTC.

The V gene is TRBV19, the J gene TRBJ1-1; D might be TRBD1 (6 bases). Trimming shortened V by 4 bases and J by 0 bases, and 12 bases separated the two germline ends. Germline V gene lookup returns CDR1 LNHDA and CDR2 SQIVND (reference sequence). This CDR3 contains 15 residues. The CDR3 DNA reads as TGTGCCAGTAGTAGATACAGGGACATGAACACTGAAGCTTTCTTT. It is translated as CASSRYRDMNTEAFF.

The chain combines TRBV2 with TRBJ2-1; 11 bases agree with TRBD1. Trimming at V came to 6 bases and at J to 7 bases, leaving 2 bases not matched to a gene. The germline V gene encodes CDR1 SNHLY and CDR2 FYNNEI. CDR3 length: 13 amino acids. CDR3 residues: CASRDRGRNEQFF. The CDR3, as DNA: TGTGCCAGCAGGGACAGGGGGCGGAATGAGCAGTTCTTC.

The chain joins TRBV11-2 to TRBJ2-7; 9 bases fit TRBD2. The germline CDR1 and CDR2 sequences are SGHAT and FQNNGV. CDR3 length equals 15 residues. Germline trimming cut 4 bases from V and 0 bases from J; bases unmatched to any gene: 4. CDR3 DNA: TGTGCCAGCAGCTATTATAGCGGGAGCTCCTACGAGCAGTACTTC. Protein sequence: CASSYYSGSSYEQYF.

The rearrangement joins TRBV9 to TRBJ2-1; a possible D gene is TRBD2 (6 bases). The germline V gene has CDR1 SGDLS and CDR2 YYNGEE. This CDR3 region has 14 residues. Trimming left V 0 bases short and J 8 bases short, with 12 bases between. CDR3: CASSVVPGVHEQFF. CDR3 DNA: TGTGCCAGCAGCGTAGTGCCGGGAGTCCATGAGCAGTTCTTC.

The CDR3 nucleotides read TGCGCCAGCAGCCTGGGCCAGATCTTCACAGATACGCAGTATTTT. Amino acids: CASSLGQIFTDTQYF. This chain joins TRBV5-1 and TRBJ2-3; D is undetermined. This CDR3 is built from 15 residues. Between the trimmed V and J ends, which lost 4 bases and 2 bases, there was a span of 14 bases. CDR1 is SGHRS and CDR2 is YFSETQ in the germline V gene.

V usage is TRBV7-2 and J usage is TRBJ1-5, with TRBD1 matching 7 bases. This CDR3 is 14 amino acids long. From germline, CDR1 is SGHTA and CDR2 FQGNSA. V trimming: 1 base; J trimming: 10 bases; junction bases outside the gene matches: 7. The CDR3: CASSLGTGLTPQHF. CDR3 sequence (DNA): TGTGCCAGCAGCTTAGGGACAGGCCTCACCCCCCAGCATTTT. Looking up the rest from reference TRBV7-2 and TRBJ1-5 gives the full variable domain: GAGVSQSPSNKVTEKGKDVELRCDPISGHTALYWYRQSLGQGLEFLIYFQGNSAPDKSGLPSDRFSAERTGGSVSTLTIQRTQQEDSAVYLCASSLGTGLTPQHFGDGTRLSIL.

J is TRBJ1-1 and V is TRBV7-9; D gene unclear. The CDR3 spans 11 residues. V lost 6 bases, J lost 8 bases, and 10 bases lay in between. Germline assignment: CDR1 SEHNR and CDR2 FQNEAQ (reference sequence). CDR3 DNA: TGTGCCAGCAGGCGGTACCCGGAAGCTTTCTTT. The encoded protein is CASRRYPEAFF.

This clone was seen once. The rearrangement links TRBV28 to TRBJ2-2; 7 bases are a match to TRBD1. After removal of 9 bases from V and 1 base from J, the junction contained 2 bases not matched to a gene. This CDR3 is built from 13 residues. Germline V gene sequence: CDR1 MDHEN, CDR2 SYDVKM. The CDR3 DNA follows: TGTGCCAGTTGGACAGGGAACACCGGGGAGCTGTTTTTT. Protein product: CASWTGNTGELFF.

The CDR3 protein is CASSLTSGTYEQYF. Written as DNA, the CDR3 is TGTGCCAGCAGCTTAACTAGCGGTACCTACGAGCAGTACTTC. V is TRBV5-6 and J is TRBJ2-7; 8 bases line up with TRBD2. Germline CDR1 reads SGHDT; CDR2 reads YYEEEE. The length of the CDR3 is 14 residues. J gave up 2 bases and V 2 bases, and 3 bases lay outside the gene matches.

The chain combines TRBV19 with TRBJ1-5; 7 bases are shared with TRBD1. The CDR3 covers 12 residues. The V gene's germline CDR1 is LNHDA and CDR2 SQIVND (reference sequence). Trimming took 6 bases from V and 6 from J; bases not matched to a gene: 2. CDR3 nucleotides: TGTGCCAGTAGATCAGGGGGTCAGCCCCAGCATTTT. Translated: CASRSGGQPQHF.

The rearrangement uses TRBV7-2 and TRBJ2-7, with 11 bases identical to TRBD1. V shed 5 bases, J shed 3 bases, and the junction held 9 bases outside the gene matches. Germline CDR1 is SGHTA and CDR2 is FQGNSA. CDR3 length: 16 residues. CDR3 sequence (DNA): TGTGCCAGCAGCCCCCTTGGGGGGACAGGGGGCTACGAGCAGTACTTC. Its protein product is CASSPLGGTGGYEQYF.

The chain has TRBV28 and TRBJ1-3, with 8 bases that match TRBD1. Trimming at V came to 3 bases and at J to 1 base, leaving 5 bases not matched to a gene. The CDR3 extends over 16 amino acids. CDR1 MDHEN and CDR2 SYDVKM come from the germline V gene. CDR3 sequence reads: CASSLADRVSGNTIYF. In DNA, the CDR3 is TGTGCCAGCAGTTTGGCGGACAGGGTGTCTGGAAACACCATATATTTT.

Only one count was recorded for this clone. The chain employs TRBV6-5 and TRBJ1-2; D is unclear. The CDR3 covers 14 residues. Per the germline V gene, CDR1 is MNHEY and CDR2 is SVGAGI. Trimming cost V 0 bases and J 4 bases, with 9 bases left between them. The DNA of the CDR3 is TGTGCCAGCAGTTACTCGGGAGGGTCCTATGGCTACACCTTC. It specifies CASSYSGGSYGYTF.

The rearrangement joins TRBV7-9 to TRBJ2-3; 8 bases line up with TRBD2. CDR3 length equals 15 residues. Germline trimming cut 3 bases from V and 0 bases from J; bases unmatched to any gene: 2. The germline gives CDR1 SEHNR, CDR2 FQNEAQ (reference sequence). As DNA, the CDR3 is TGTGCCAGCAGCTTTTCTAGCGGGAGCACAGATACGCAGTATTTT. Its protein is CASSFSSGSTDTQYF.

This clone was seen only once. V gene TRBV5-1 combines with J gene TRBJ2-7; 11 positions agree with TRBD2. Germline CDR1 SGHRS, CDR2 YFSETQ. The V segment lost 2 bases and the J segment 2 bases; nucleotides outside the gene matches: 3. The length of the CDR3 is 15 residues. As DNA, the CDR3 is TGCGCCAGCAGCTTTGGACTAGCGGGCCCCTACGAGCAGTACTTC. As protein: CASSFGLAGPYEQYF.

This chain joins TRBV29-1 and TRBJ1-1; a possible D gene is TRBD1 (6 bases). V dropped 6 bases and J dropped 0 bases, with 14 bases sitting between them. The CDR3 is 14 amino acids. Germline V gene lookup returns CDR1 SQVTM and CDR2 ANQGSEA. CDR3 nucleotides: TGCAGCGTAGACTTGACAGGTTTGAACACTGAAGCTTTCTTT. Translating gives CSVDLTGLNTEAFF.

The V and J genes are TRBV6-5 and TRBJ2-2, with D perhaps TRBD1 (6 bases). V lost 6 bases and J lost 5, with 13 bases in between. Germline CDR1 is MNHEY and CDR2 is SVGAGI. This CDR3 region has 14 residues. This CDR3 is CASRSRGWTGELFF. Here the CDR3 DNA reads TGTGCCAGCAGAAGCAGGGGCTGGACCGGGGAGCTGTTTTTT.